The clone carrying this T cell receptor beta chain was seen repeatedly, ten times or more. Its cognate antigen is unknown. TCRdb fed the RT-PCR reads into MiXCR, producing one record per CDR3 protein. This sample has around 490,000 distinct CDR3 sequences, with 7.5% to 8.5% found just once. This record comes from a study of response to subunit inactivated influenza vaccine. Study findings and constraints: That few new T cells are recruited by each seasonal influenza vaccination was the authors' suggestion.

This clonotype was sampled from a man between 50 and 75 years old who received an inactivated influenza vaccine. The material was PBMCs from blood, obtained 23 to 25 months after vaccination.

This CDR3 reads CASSSPGNQPQHF. The DNA of the CDR3 is TGTGCCAGCAGCTCACCAGGAAATCAGCCCCAGCATTTT. The chain recombines TRBV27 with TRBJ1-5, with D unresolved. Germline loops: CDR1 MNHEY, CDR2 SMNVEV (reference sequence). The CDR3 extends over 13 amino acids. Trimming left V 6 bases short and J 4 bases short, with 10 bases between.